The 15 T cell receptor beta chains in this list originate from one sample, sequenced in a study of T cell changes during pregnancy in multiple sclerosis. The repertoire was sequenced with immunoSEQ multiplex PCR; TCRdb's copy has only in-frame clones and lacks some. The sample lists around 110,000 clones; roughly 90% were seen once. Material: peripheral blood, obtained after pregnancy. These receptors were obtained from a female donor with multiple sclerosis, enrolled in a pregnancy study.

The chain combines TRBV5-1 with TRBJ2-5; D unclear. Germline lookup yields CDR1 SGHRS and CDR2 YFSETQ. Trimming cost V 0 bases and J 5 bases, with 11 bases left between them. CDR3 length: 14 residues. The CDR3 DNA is TGCGCCAGCAGCTTGGGACTTGCTTTGGAGACCCAGTACTTC. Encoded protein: CASSLGLALETQYF.

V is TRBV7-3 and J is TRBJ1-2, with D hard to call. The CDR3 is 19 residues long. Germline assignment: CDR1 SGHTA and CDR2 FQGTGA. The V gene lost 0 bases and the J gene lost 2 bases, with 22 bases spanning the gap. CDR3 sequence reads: CASSLTQSGDPRPNYGYTF. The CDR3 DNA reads TGTGCCAGCAGCTTAACGCAGTCGGGAGATCCACGACCCAACTATGGCTACACCTTC.

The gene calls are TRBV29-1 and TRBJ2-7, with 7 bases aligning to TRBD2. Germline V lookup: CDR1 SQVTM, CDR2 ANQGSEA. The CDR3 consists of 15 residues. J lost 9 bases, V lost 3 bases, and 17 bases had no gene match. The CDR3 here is CSVDAPGGIRTGQYF. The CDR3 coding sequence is TGCAGCGTTGACGCCCCGGGGGGAATCCGTACGGGGCAGTACTTC.

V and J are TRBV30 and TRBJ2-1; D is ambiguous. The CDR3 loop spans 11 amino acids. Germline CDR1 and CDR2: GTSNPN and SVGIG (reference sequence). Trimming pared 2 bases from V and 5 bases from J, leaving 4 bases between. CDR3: CAWSQNNEQFF. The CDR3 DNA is TGTGCCTGGAGTCAGAACAATGAGCAGTTCTTC.

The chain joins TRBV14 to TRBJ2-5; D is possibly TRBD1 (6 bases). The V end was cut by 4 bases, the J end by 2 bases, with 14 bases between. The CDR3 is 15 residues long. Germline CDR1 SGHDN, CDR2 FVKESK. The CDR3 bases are TGTGCCAGCAGCCTTGGACAGAAAGAACAAGAGACCCAGTACTTC. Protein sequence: CASSLGQKEQETQYF. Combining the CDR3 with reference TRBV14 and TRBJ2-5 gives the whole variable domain EAGVTQFPSHSVIEKGQTVTLRCDPISGHDNLYWYRRVMGKEIKFLLHFVKESKQDESGMPNNRFLAERTGGTYSTLKVQPAELEDSGVYFCASSLGQKEQETQYFGPGTRLLVL.

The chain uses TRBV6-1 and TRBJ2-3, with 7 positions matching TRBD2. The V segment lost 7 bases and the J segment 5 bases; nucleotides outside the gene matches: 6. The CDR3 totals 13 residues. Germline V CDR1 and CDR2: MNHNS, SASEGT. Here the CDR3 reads CASMGGGRDTQYF. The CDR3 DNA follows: TGTGCCAGCATGGGGGGAGGGCGAGATACGCAGTATTTT.

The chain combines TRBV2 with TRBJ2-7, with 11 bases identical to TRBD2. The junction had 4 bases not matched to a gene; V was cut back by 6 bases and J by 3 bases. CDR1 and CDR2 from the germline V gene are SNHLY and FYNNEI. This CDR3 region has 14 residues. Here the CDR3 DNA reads TGTGCCAGCAGAGTACTAGCGGGAGACTACGAGCAGTACTTC. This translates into CASRVLAGDYEQYF.

The CDR3 DNA reads as TGTGCCAGCACCCTTCACGCGGTCGGGGGCACTGAAGCTTTCTTT. It encodes CASTLHAVGGTEAFF. The V and J genes are TRBV28 and TRBJ1-1; D possibly corresponds to TRBD1 (5 bases). There are 15 residues in the CDR3. Per germline, CDR1 MDHEN and CDR2 SYDVKM. The V gene lost 7 bases and the J gene lost 4 bases, with 19 bases spanning the gap. Combining the CDR3 with reference TRBV28 and TRBJ1-1 gives the whole variable domain DVKVTQSSRYLVKRTGEKVFLECVQDMDHENMFWYRQDPGLGLRLIYFSYDVKMKEKGDIPEGYSVSREKKERFSLILESASTNQTSMYLCASTLHAVGGTEAFFGQGTRLTVV.

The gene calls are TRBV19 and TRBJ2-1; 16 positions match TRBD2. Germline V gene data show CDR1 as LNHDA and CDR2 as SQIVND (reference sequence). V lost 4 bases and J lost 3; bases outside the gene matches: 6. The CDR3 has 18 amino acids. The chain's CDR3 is CASSRGTSGGAYYNEQFF. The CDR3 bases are TGTGCCAGTAGTAGGGGGACTAGCGGGGGGGCCTACTACAATGAGCAGTTCTTC.

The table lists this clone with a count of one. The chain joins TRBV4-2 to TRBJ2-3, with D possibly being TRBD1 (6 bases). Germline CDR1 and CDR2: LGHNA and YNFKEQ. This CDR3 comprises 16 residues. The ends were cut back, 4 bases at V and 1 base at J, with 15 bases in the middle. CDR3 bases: TGTGCCAGCAGCCTCTTACAGGGATTTGGCACAGATACGCAGTATTTT. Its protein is CASSLLQGFGTDTQYF.

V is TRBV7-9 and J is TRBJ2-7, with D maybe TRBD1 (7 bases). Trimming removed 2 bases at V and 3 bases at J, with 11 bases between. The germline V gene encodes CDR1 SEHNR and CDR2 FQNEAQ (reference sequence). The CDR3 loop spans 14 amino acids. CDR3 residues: CASSLQGGIYEQYF. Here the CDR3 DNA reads TGTGCCAGCAGCTTACAGGGGGGAATCTACGAGCAGTACTTC.

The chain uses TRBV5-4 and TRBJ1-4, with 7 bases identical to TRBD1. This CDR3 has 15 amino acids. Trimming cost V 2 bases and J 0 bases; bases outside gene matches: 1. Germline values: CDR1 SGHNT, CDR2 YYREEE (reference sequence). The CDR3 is CASSLTGATNEKLFF. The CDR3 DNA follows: TGTGCCAGCAGCTTAACAGGGGCAACTAATGAAAAACTGTTTTTT.

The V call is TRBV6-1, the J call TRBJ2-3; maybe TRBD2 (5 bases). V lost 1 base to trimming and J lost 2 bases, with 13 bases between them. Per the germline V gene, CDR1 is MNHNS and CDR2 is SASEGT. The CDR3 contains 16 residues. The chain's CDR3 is CASSEGVGRTTDTQYF. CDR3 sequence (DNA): TGTGCCAGCAGTGAAGGAGTAGGGAGAACCACAGATACGCAGTATTTT.

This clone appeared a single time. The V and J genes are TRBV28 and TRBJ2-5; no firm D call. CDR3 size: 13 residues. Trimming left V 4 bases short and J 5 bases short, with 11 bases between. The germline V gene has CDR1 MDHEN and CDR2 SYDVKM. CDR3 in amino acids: CASSYPKEETQYF. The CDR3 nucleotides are TGTGCCAGCAGTTACCCAAAAGAGGAGACCCAGTACTTC.

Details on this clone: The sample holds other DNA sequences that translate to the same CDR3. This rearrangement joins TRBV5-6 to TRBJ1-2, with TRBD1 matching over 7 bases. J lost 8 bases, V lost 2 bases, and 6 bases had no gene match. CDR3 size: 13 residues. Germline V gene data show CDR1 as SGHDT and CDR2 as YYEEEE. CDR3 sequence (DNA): TGTGCCAGCAGCTTACAGGGGTTCAGCGGCTACACCTTC. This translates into CASSLQGFSGYTF.